One sample yielded the 3 T cell receptor beta chains listed below, sequenced in a study of blood T cell repertoires in COVID-19. TCRdb's copy holds only in-frame clones and misses some; the assay was immunoSEQ multiplex PCR. This repertoire shows hundreds of thousands of clones, roughly four fifths found once; its top ten account for 6.5% to 9%. The sequenced sample was peripheral blood. The source of these receptors is an elderly woman with COVID-19, enrolled during active disease.

The V and J genes are TRBV11-2 and TRBJ2-3; 12 positions match TRBD2. This CDR3 is 18 amino acids long. The J segment lost 3 bases and the V segment lost 5 bases, leaving 12 bases of the junction unmatched. Germline V CDR1 and CDR2: SGHAT, FQNNGV. The DNA of the CDR3 is TGTGCCAGCAGCCGACTAGCGGGGGTCACGGTGGGAACAGATACGCAGTATTTT. Protein: CASSRLAGVTVGTDTQYF.

The CDR3 DNA reads TGTGCCAGCAGCCCAAGCCGGGACAGAGCCCCGGATACGCAGTATTTT. The encoded protein is CASSPSRDRAPDTQYF. The chain combines TRBV7-3 with TRBJ2-3, with TRBD1 matching 7 bases. Trimming removed 5 bases from V and 6 bases from J; junction bases left unmatched: 14. Germline CDR1 SGHTA, CDR2 FQGTGA. The CDR3 sequence is 16 residues long.

The chain couples TRBV29-1 to TRBJ1-6; 7 bases map to TRBD1. Germline V lookup: CDR1 SQVTM, CDR2 ANQGSEA. After removal of 6 bases from V and 7 bases from J, the junction contained 6 bases not matched to a gene. This CDR3 has 13 residues. CDR3 in DNA: TGCAGCGTCCTAGAGGGGGCCAATTCACCCCTCCACTTT. It is translated as CSVLEGANSPLHF.